This T cell receptor beta chain was sequenced in a study of T cell changes during pregnancy in multiple sclerosis. Measured with immunoSEQ multiplex PCR; TCRdb has only the in-frame clones, and not every one. The sample lists nearly 25,000 clones; 70% to 90% were seen once. CDR3 size: 14 residues. The germline CDR1 and CDR2 sequences are SGHRS and YFSETQ. Trimming took off 4 bases at V and 3 bases at J, with 14 bases between the two ends. This chain uses TRBV5-1 with TRBJ2-7, with D possibly matching TRBD1 (6 bases). This TCR was sampled from a female donor in good health, enrolled as a control in a pregnancy study. The sequencing here drew on CD4+ T cells from peripheral blood mononuclear cells, taken in the first trimester of pregnancy. Here the CDR3 DNA reads TGCGCCAGCAGCAGGCAACAGGGTCTCTACGAGCAGTACTTC. This codes for CASSRQQGLYEQYF. The whole variable domain, remainder taken from reference TRBV5-1 and TRBJ2-7, is KAGVTQTPRYLIKTRGQQVTLSCSPISGHRSVSWYQQTPGQGLQFLFEYFSETQRNKGNFPGRFSGRQFSNSRSEMNVSTLELGDSALYLCASSRQQGLYEQYFGPGTRLTVT.